This T cell receptor (beta chain) comes out of a study of T cell changes during pregnancy in multiple sclerosis. The germline V gene encodes CDR1 ENHRY and CDR2 SYGVKD. V was pared by 6 bases and J by 2 bases, with 6 bases of the junction left unmatched. There are 14 residues in the CDR3. Sequencing was performed with immunoSEQ multiplex PCR; in TCRdb, only in-frame clones are kept and a portion is missing. The sample lists about 80,000 clones, approximately 90% occurring once. The chain combines TRBV10-3 with TRBJ2-7, with 8 bases matching TRBD2. This TCR derives from a female donor with multiple sclerosis, enrolled in a pregnancy study. The sample in question was peripheral blood, obtained before pregnancy. The CDR3 sequence: CAIRKTSETYEQYF. The CDR3 region has the DNA TGTGCCATCAGGAAGACTAGCGAGACCTACGAGCAGTACTTC.